The following is a T cell receptor beta chain sequence with its context. This sample is drawn from a study of blood T cell repertoires in COVID-19. Study-level information: Whether acute or convalescent, the COVID-19 samples came from the United States, Italy and Spain. PBMCs, B-cell-depleted T cells, or T cells provided the cDNA or gDNA that made up the material.

Methods used by the authors: Estimation of nucleated cell counts relied on the amplification of reference gene primers. Only in-frame clones appear in the TCRdb table, and some are missing; sequencing was by immunoSEQ multiplex PCR. D and trimming come from the DNA, and the V and J calls and clone size come from that table. This sample has fewer than 15,000 clones, with around 74% found just once. Sequencing input: peripheral blood. The TCR comes from a woman aged 80 or older with acute or convalescent COVID-19.

The CDR3 region is CASSLPSAPTQYF. Here the CDR3 DNA reads TGTGCCAGCAGCCTACCAAGTGCCCCGACCCAGTACTTC. The V and J genes are TRBV11-2 and TRBJ2-5; D not resolved. There are 13 residues in the CDR3. Germline CDR1 SGHAT, CDR2 FQNNGV. V shed 5 bases and J shed 7 bases, with 14 bases lying between them.